This T cell receptor beta chain emerged from a study of beta chain features in type 1 diabetes. Study conclusions and caveats: Among patients with Type 1 diabetes, TCRB CDR3s were moderately but significantly shorter in every one of the four CD4+ subsets.

Expressed TCRB transcripts were sequenced after all isolated RNA was converted to cDNA. TCRdb's copy holds only in-frame clones and misses some; the assay was immunoSEQ multiplex PCR. The sample lists tens of thousands of clones, 50% to 75% occurring once. Concerning this clone itself: The antigen is not known.

Trimming pared 2 bases from V and 5 bases from J, leaving 7 bases between. The CDR3 totals 13 residues. Germline V CDR1 and CDR2: SGHAT, FQNNGV. Specimen: stem cell memory CD4+ T cells from blood. V usage is TRBV11-2 and J usage is TRBJ1-5, with D unclear. The sequence derives from a woman under 40 with type 1 diabetes. The CDR3: CASSLQEHQPQHF. CDR3 bases: TGTGCCAGCAGCTTACAGGAACATCAGCCCCAGCATTTT.